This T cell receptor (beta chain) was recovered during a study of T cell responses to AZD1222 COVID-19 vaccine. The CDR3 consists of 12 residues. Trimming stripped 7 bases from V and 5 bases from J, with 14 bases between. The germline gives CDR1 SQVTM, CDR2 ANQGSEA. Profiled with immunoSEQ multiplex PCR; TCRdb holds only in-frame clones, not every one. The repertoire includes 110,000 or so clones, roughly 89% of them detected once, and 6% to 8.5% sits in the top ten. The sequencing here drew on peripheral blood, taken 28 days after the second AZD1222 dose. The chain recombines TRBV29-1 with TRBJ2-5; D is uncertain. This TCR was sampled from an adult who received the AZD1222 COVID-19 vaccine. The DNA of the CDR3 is TGCAGCGCCGCGACGGGTGCCGAGACCCAGTACTTC. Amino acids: CSAATGAETQYF.